The 20 T cell receptor beta chains below come from one sample, sequenced in a study of T cell responses to AZD1222 COVID-19 vaccine. Method: immunoSEQ multiplex PCR; TCRdb's copy keeps in-frame clones and lacks some. This table holds roughly 120,000 clones, over 75% found once. The material sequenced was peripheral blood, taken on day 0 of AZD1222 vaccination. All receptors come from an adult in good health.

DNA for the CDR3: TGTGCCAGCAGCTTGTCGGAGGGGACCGGGGAGCTGTTTTTT. Its protein is CASSLSEGTGELFF. This rearrangement joins TRBV5-5 to TRBJ2-2, with D tentatively TRBD2 (6 bases). Trimming pared 1 base from V and 5 bases from J, leaving 9 bases between. CDR1 and CDR2 (germline): SGHKS, YYEKEE (reference sequence). The CDR3 covers 14 residues.

V is TRBV5-4 and J is TRBJ1-3; D possibly corresponds to TRBD1 (6 bases). This CDR3 has 15 residues. Trimming removed 0 bases at V and 3 bases at J, with 10 bases between. The germline V gene has CDR1 SGHNT and CDR2 YYREEE (reference sequence). The CDR3 DNA reads TGTGCCAGCAGCTTGGCGGGCAGGGGTGGAAACACCATATATTTT. Translated, it gives CASSLAGRGGNTIYF.

The chain has TRBV7-9 and TRBJ1-4, with TRBD1 as a possible D gene (6 bases). The V end lost 1 base, the J end lost 2 bases, and 8 bases lay between the germline ends. The CDR3 is 15 residues long. CDR1 is SEHNR and CDR2 is FQNEAQ in the germline V gene (reference sequence). The CDR3 DNA follows: TGTGCCAGCAGCTTAGTCGGGGGCACTAATGAAAAACTGTTTTTT. This codes for CASSLVGGTNEKLFF.

The genes are TRBV14 and TRBJ2-3; 14 positions match TRBD2. This CDR3 comprises 18 residues. V shed 5 bases, J shed 2 bases, and the junction held 9 bases outside the gene matches. CDR1 and CDR2 (germline): SGHDN, FVKESK. Here the CDR3 DNA reads TGTGCCAGCAGCTCCTCCTGGACTAGCGGGAGGCTCACAGATACGCAGTATTTT. This sequence encodes CASSSSWTSGRLTDTQYF. Drawing the rest from reference TRBV14 and TRBJ2-3, the complete variable domain is EAGVTQFPSHSVIEKGQTVTLRCDPISGHDNLYWYRRVMGKEIKFLLHFVKESKQDESGMPNNRFLAERTGGTYSTLKVQPAELEDSGVYFCASSSSWTSGRLTDTQYFGPGTRLTVL.

This chain joins TRBV12-5 and TRBJ2-1, with D possibly matching TRBD2 (5 bases). The CDR3 contains 14 residues. The V end lost 1 base, the J end lost 6 bases, and 10 bases lay between the germline ends. Germline CDR1 and CDR2: LGHNT and FRNRAP. This chain's CDR3 is CASGLGEPGNEQFF. The CDR3 DNA is TGTGCTAGTGGTTTGGGGGAGCCAGGCAATGAGCAGTTCTTC.

J is TRBJ1-1 and V is TRBV6-2 or TRBV6-3, with 7 positions matching TRBD1. The V and J ends lost 5 bases and 9 bases, in that order; junction bases with no gene match: 15. Germline-derived CDR1 and CDR2 are MNHEY and SVGEGT. The CDR3 has 15 amino acids. CDR3 amino acids: CASSRTGQWFDKAFF. The CDR3 nucleotides are TGTGCCAGCAGTCGTACGGGACAGTGGTTTGACAAAGCTTTCTTT.

The chain carries TRBV27 and TRBJ1-2; no reliable D call. CDR3 length: 13 amino acids. Germline V gene sequence: CDR1 MNHEY, CDR2 SMNVEV (reference sequence). V was cut by 3 bases and J by 6 bases, with 11 bases left in between. CDR3 sequence reads: CASSFAGLNGYTF. CDR3 nucleotides: TGTGCCAGCAGTTTCGCGGGGTTGAATGGCTACACCTTC.

The chain combines TRBV27 with TRBJ2-7; D is ambiguous. Germline V lookup: CDR1 MNHEY, CDR2 SMNVEV (reference sequence). The V and J ends lost 3 bases and 3 bases respectively, with 21 bases between them. The CDR3 runs to 17 residues. The CDR3 DNA is TGTGCCAGCAGTTTCCCCTCCCCGCCACAACGACACTACGAGCAGTACTTC. Translated, it gives CASSFPSPPQRHYEQYF.

Here the CDR3 DNA reads TGCGCCAGCAGCCAAACCTCGGGACCCCCCAGAGACACTGAAGCTTTCTTT. Translated, it gives CASSQTSGPPRDTEAFF. J is TRBJ1-1 and V is TRBV4-1; TRBD1 might be the D (5 bases). From germline, CDR1 is MGHRA and CDR2 YSYEKL. V lost 2 bases, J lost 3 bases, and 19 bases lay in between. The CDR3 spans 17 residues.

V and J are TRBV6-5 and TRBJ2-1; perhaps D is TRBD1 or TRBD2 (6 bases each). Trimming stripped 4 bases from V and 8 bases from J, with 15 bases between. This CDR3 comprises 14 residues. CDR1 and CDR2 from the germline V gene are MNHEY and SVGAGI. In DNA form, the CDR3 reads TGTGCCAGCAGTTCCCGGGGGCTGCCCCATGAGCAGTTCTTC. Translated: CASSSRGLPHEQFF.

The genes are TRBV5-3 and TRBJ1-1; D not resolved. TRBV5-3 is an open reading frame whose function is uncertain. The CDR3 consists of 12 residues. Deletions cut 7 bases from V and 2 bases from J, with 9 bases between. CDR3 sequence (DNA): TGTGCCAGAGGGCAGGAAAACACTGAAGCTTTCTTT. Its translation: CARGQENTEAFF.

The gene calls are TRBV5-1 and TRBJ1-3, with 9 nucleotides matching TRBD1. V gave up 2 bases and J gave up 4 bases; unmatched junction bases: 4. The CDR3 loop spans 15 amino acids. From germline, CDR1 is SGHRS and CDR2 YFSETQ. CDR3 residues: CASSLQGAQGNTIYF. The CDR3 DNA reads TGCGCCAGCAGCTTACAGGGGGCGCAAGGAAACACCATATATTTT.

This chain joins TRBV5-1 and TRBJ1-1, with D perhaps matching TRBD1 (6 bases). The CDR3 covers 15 residues. CDR1 is SGHRS, CDR2 YFSETQ, per germline. Trimming took off 3 bases at V and 1 base at J, with 13 bases between the two ends. The CDR3, as DNA: TGCGCCAGCAGCTCGACGGGGGGGCCGAACACTGAAGCTTTCTTT. This translates into CASSSTGGPNTEAFF. The full variable domain, its missing parts supplied by reference TRBV5-1 and TRBJ1-1, is KAGVTQTPRYLIKTRGQQVTLSCSPISGHRSVSWYQQTPGQGLQFLFEYFSETQRNKGNFPGRFSGRQFSNSRSEMNVSTLELGDSALYLCASSSTGGPNTEAFFGQGTRLTVV.

The J gene is TRBJ2-2, the V gene TRBV5-5, with D perhaps TRBD1 or TRBD2 (5 bases each). CDR3 size: 16 residues. V dropped 2 bases and J dropped 5 bases, with 16 bases sitting between them. CDR1 and CDR2 from the germline V gene are SGHKS and YYEKEE (reference sequence). The CDR3 region is CASSLTMGTWTGELFF. The DNA of the CDR3 is TGTGCCAGCAGCTTAACCATGGGGACGTGGACCGGGGAGCTGTTTTTT.

V gene TRBV5-1 combines with J gene TRBJ2-7, with TRBD2 matching 16 bases. Germline assignment: CDR1 SGHRS and CDR2 YFSETQ. The J segment lost 6 bases and the V segment lost 4 bases, leaving 10 bases of the junction unmatched. This CDR3 has 17 residues. CDR3 DNA sequence: TGCGCCAGCAGCGTCGGGACTAGCGGGAGGGAGTCAGGCGAGCAGTACTTC. This codes for CASSVGTSGRESGEQYF.

This chain links TRBV3-1 (or the pseudogene TRBV3-2) with TRBJ2-3; perhaps TRBD1 as D (6 bases). CDR1 is LGHDT and CDR2 is YNNKEL in the germline V gene (reference sequence). There are 14 residues in the CDR3. Trimming removed 1 base at V and 2 bases at J, with 7 bases between. The chain's CDR3 is CASSQGDNTDTQYF. The DNA of the CDR3 is TGTGCCAGCAGCCAAGGGGACAACACAGATACGCAGTATTTT.

The table lists this clone with many counts. The chain employs TRBV6-5 and TRBJ1-2; D unresolved. Germline-derived CDR1 and CDR2 are MNHEY and SVGAGI. CDR3 length: 13 residues. The V and J ends lost 0 bases and 4 bases respectively, with 6 bases between them. In DNA form, the CDR3 reads TGTGCCAGCAGTTACTCCCATTCCTATGGCTACACCTTC. This gives the protein CASSYSHSYGYTF.

The CDR3 is CASSQYPPTLAGAETQYF. Written as DNA, the CDR3 is TGTGCCAGCAGCCAATATCCCCCGACACTAGCGGGAGCGGAGACCCAGTACTTC. The chain uses TRBV3-1 (or the pseudogene TRBV3-2) and TRBJ2-5, with TRBD2 identical over 11 bases. This CDR3 has 18 amino acids. V shed 2 bases, J shed 5 bases, and the junction held 13 bases outside the gene matches. Germline V gene sequence: CDR1 LGHDT, CDR2 YNNKEL (reference sequence).

This clone was seen only once. The V call is TRBV5-1, the J call TRBJ1-1, with D tentatively TRBD1 (6 bases). The CDR3 has 13 amino acids. V gave up 4 bases and J gave up 5 bases, with 12 bases separating them. Per the germline V gene, CDR1 is SGHRS and CDR2 is YFSETQ. The CDR3 DNA sequence: TGCGCCAGCAGCCTCAGGGGAGAAACTGAAGCTTTCTTT. It encodes CASSLRGETEAFF.

This rearrangement joins TRBV7-7 to TRBJ1-4; tentative D call: TRBD1 (5 bases). Germline V gives CDR1 SSHAT, CDR2 FNYEAQ (reference sequence). This CDR3 contains 15 residues. V was shortened by 3 bases and J by 7 bases, with 15 bases between the two germline ends. In DNA form, the CDR3 reads TGTGCCAGCAGCTTGAGAGGAGGGGCGGGTGAAAAACTGTTTTTT. Encoded protein: CASSLRGGAGEKLFF. The whole variable domain, remainder taken from reference TRBV7-7 and TRBJ1-4, is GAGVSQSPRYKVTKRGQDVTLRCDPISSHATLYWYQQALGQGPEFLTYFNYEAQPDKSGLPSDRFSAERPEGSISTLTIQRTEQRDSAMYRCASSLRGGAGEKLFFGSGTQLSVL.